The sequence of this T cell receptor beta chain was determined in a study of chemoradiotherapy in HPV16-positive cancers. Study-wide findings and caveats: For HPV16-positive patients, expanding HPV-responsive T cells associated with longer recurrence-free survival.

Repertoires were generated with immunoSEQ multiplex PCR, while TCRdb's copy carries only in-frame clones and drops some. The table shows 15,000 to 20,000 clones, with roughly 89% occurring only once. V lost 2 bases and J lost 2; bases outside the gene matches: 3. The CDR3 totals 14 residues. Germline V gives CDR1 SQVTM, CDR2 ANQGSEA. Notes on this clone: What it recognizes is unknown.

The starting material was blood, obtained from a patient who underwent chemoradiotherapy. The rearrangement links TRBV29-1 to TRBJ1-3, with 7 bases aligning to TRBD1. The receptor comes from a human donor with HPV-associated anogenital cancer. The CDR3 loop is CSVETGEAGNTIYF. In DNA, the CDR3 is TGCAGCGTTGAAACAGGGGAAGCTGGAAACACCATATATTTT.